This is a list of T cell receptor beta chains from one sample in a study of blood T cell repertoires in COVID-19. Profiling relied on immunoSEQ multiplex PCR, and the TCRdb table lists in-frame clones only, not all of them. The sample lists approximately 270,000 clones, around 85% occurring once. Input material: PBMCs or T cells enriched from blood (not recorded which). Receptor source: a young woman who had recovered from COVID-19. Both conserved end residues are part of each CDR3. A D gene is named only where the DNA matches it firmly. For some rows the clone size is stated as once, few or many, or as a class when expanded; others skip it.

V gene	J gene	clone size	D gene	CDR3 DNA	CDR3 protein
TRBV2	TRBJ2-1	-	TRBD1	TGTGCCAGCAGCGCTACAGGGGTTTCCTACAATGAGCAGTTCTTC	CASSATGVSYNEQFF
TRBV11-2	TRBJ2-7	-	-	TGTGCCAGCAGCTCCCCTCGCGAGCAGTACTTC	CASSSPREQYF
TRBV19	TRBJ1-1	-	-	TGTGCCAGTATTAAACAGGGAAGATCTGAAGCTTTCTTT	CASIKQGRSEAFF
TRBV6-5	TRBJ2-7	-	TRBD1	TGTGCCAGCAGTACGGACAGGGCCTACGAGCAGTACTTC	CASSTDRAYEQYF
TRBV6-1	TRBJ2-5	-	TRBD2	TGTGCCAGCAGTGAAGCTACTAGCGGGATCCAAGAGACCCAGTACTTC	CASSEATSGIQETQYF
TRBV28	TRBJ1-1	-	TRBD1	TGTGCCAGCAGTTCACAGGGGGCGAGCACTGAAGCTTTCTTT	CASSSQGASTEAFF
TRBV7-9	TRBJ2-2	-	TRBD1	TGTGCCAGCAGCCACCGCCCGACAGGGGCTAACACCGGGGAGCTGTTTTTT	CASSHRPTGANTGELFF
TRBV5-1	TRBJ1-5	few	-	TGCGCCAGCAGCTTCGACGGGGATCAGCCCCAGCATTTT	CASSFDGDQPQHF
TRBV5-4	TRBJ1-1	-	-	TGTGCCAGCACCAACCCGGGTGGGGGGACGAACACTGAAGCTTTCTTT	CASTNPGGGTNTEAFF
TRBV28	TRBJ1-6	few	-	TGTGCCAGCAGTTCTTACGGAGGGACTTTCGATTCACCCCTCCACTTT	CASSSYGGTFDSPLHF
TRBV4-1	TRBJ2-6	few	-	TGCGCCAGCAGCCAAGTCTCGGACTACCTTGATGGGGCCAACGTCCTGACTTTC	CASSQVSDYLDGANVLTF
TRBV28	TRBJ2-5	-	TRBD1	TGTGCCAGCAGCGAAAGTGACAGGGCGGAGACCCAGTACTTC	CASSESDRAETQYF
TRBV28	TRBJ1-4	-	-	TGTGCCAGCAGTTTATCAACAGGTATTAAAGAAAAACTGTTTTTT	CASSLSTGIKEKLFF
TRBV3-1/TRBV3-2	TRBJ1-3	-	-	TGTGCCAGCAGCCAAGTACAGTCGAACACCATATATTTT	CASSQVQSNTIYF
TRBV30	TRBJ1-3	-	-	TGTGCCTGGAGTTCCTCGGGAAACACCATATATTTT	CAWSSSGNTIYF
TRBV2	TRBJ1-1	-	-	TGTGCCAGCAGTGGGACAATTTACACTGAAGCTTTCTTT	CASSGTIYTEAFF
TRBV27	TRBJ2-7	many	-	TGTGCCAGCGGCCGAAGCGGGGACATCTACGAGCAGTACTTC	CASGRSGDIYEQYF
TRBV2	TRBJ2-1	few	-	TGTGCCAGCAGTGTGTTGGGGGGAGTTTACAATGAGCAGTTCTTC	CASSVLGGVYNEQFF
TRBV5-1	TRBJ1-1	-	-	TGCGCCAGCAGCTTTACAGGGAACACTGAAGCTTTCTTT	CASSFTGNTEAFF
TRBV29-1	TRBJ1-6	-	-	TGCAGCTCCTTACACCAGTTTTCACCCCTCCACTTT	CSSLHQFSPLHF
TRBV2	TRBJ2-7	-	TRBD1	TGTGCCAGCAGGGGACAGGGAGTCTCCTACGAGCAGTACTTC	CASRGQGVSYEQYF
TRBV4-1	TRBJ1-5	-	-	TGCGCCAGCAGCCAAGATGGACAGAGCAATCAGCCCCAGCATTTT	CASSQDGQSNQPQHF
TRBV28	TRBJ2-3	once	-	TGTGCCAGCAGTTCGCACCCAGGTGGCGGGGGCACAGATACGCAGTATTTT	CASSSHPGGGGTDTQYF
TRBV7-7	TRBJ2-2	-	-	TGTGCCAGCAGCCCCACGGCGGATGACACCGGGGAGCTGTTTTTT	CASSPTADDTGELFF
TRBV28	TRBJ2-7	-	TRBD1	TGTGCCAGCAGTTTATTCCTAACCCCGACAGGGCTCTCCTACGAGCAGTACTTC	CASSLFLTPTGLSYEQYF
TRBV4-1	TRBJ1-2	-	TRBD1	TGCGCCAGCAGCTCACGACAGGGGGCTGGTGGTGGCTACACCTTC	CASSSRQGAGGGYTF
TRBV27	TRBJ1-2	-	TRBD1	TGTGCCAGCAGCAAACGTCAGGGGGCGGCCCGTTCGGATGGCTACACCTTC	CASSKRQGAARSDGYTF
TRBV7-9	TRBJ1-1	-	-	TGTGCCAGCAGCGCGGAAACTGAAGCTTTCTTT	CASSAETEAFF
TRBV24-1	TRBJ2-2	-	TRBD1	TGTGCCACCAGTGATTATAAGGGACAGGGGAACACCGGGGAGCTGTTTTTT	CATSDYKGQGNTGELFF
TRBV6-5	TRBJ1-2	-	TRBD1	TGTGCCAGCAGTTCGTGGACAGGGGAGCATGGCTACACCTTC	CASSSWTGEHGYTF
TRBV30	TRBJ1-3	-	-	TGTGCCTGTCAATCTGGAAACACCATATATTTT	CACQSGNTIYF
TRBV5-4	TRBJ1-1	-	-	TGTGCCAGCAGCTCCGCCAAGGAGATGAACACTGAAGCTTTCTTT	CASSSAKEMNTEAFF
TRBV7-2	TRBJ1-1	-	TRBD1	TGTGCCAGCGGACTGCAGGGGGGAGATGAAGCTTTCTTT	CASGLQGGDEAFF
TRBV19	TRBJ2-7	-	TRBD2	TGTGCCAGTAGTATCTTACACGGGGGGGAGCAGTACTTC	CASSILHGGEQYF
TRBV28	TRBJ2-1	-	-	TGTGCCAGCAGTCTCCGGACTACCAGACACTACAATGAGCAGTTCTTC	CASSLRTTRHYNEQFF
TRBV5-1	TRBJ1-6	-	TRBD1	TGCGCCAGCAGCTTTGAGGGACAGGGGAATTCACCCCTCCACTTT	CASSFEGQGNSPLHF
TRBV19	TRBJ1-6	-	TRBD1	TGTGCCAGTAGTATCCCCGGGACAGGGGGTTATTCACCCCTCCACTTT	CASSIPGTGGYSPLHF
TRBV5-8	TRBJ2-7	-	-	TGTGCCAGCAGCCCCGTCGGGACTTTCAACGAGCAGTACTTC	CASSPVGTFNEQYF
TRBV2	TRBJ1-1	-	-	TGTGCCTTAAACACTGAAGCTTTCTTT	CALNTEAFF
TRBV7-9	TRBJ2-7	few	TRBD1	TGTGCCAGCAGCTCAAGCAAAGCCGGGACAGAATCCTACGAGCAGTACTTC	CASSSSKAGTESYEQYF
TRBV4-1	TRBJ2-7	-	-	TGCGCCAGCAGCCAAGTCGGCCTCCGGGGGGCTGAAGGCGAGCAGTACTTC	CASSQVGLRGAEGEQYF
TRBV5-6	TRBJ2-3	-	-	TGTGCCAGCAGCTTGTTCCGGACCAGGGACACAGATACGCAGTATTTT	CASSLFRTRDTDTQYF
TRBV6-5	TRBJ1-6	-	-	TGTGCCAGCATTCCGGACAGTAATTCACCCCTCCACTTT	CASIPDSNSPLHF
TRBV7-8	TRBJ2-3	-	TRBD1	TGTGCCAGCAGCCTACCGACAGGGGATGAAAGCACAGATACGCAGTATTTT	CASSLPTGDESTDTQYF
TRBV7-2	TRBJ1-5	-	TRBD1	TGTGCCAGCAGCTCGGGACAGGGCCATCAGCCCCAGCATTTT	CASSSGQGHQPQHF
TRBV9	TRBJ1-1	-	TRBD1	TGTGCCAGCAGCGTAGGGCACTCAGGGGGTGACACTGAAGCTTTCTTT	CASSVGHSGGDTEAFF
TRBV30	TRBJ1-5	-	-	TGTGCCTGGAGTGTAGGGGATCAGCCCCAGCATTTT	CAWSVGDQPQHF
TRBV5-1	TRBJ1-2	-	-	TGCGCCAGCAGCTTGAATCCGGGAAATAACTATGGCTACACCTTC	CASSLNPGNNYGYTF
TRBV28	TRBJ1-2	-	-	TGTGCCAATTCCCCGTCGGGGGACCGCGGACGTTTGTACACCTTC	CANSPSGDRGRLYTF
TRBV27	TRBJ2-3	-	TRBD2	TGTGCCAGCAGTGTGACTAGCGGGGGGGCAGGAGATACGCAGTATTTT	CASSVTSGGAGDTQYF
TRBV7-9	TRBJ2-7	-	TRBD1	TGTGCCAGCAGCTCCCCGGGACAGGGGATTCGGTTCGAGCAGTACTTC	CASSSPGQGIRFEQYF
TRBV20-1	TRBJ2-1	-	-	TGCAGTGCTGGTCAGGGCCATGAGCAGTTCTTC	CSAGQGHEQFF
TRBV2	TRBJ1-1	few	-	TGTGCCAGCAGTACCAGGGAGGGATCCATGAACACTGAAGCTTTCTTT	CASSTREGSMNTEAFF
TRBV9	TRBJ2-1	-	-	TGTGCCAGCAGCCCCGACGGGGGTGGGGTCAATGAGCAGTTCTTC	CASSPDGGGVNEQFF